This T cell receptor beta chain was captured by sequencing in a study of control samples from healthy donors and cancer patients. The protocol was immunoSEQ multiplex PCR, while the TCRdb copy is restricted to in-frame clones and leaves out a portion. The repertoire holds about 160,000 clones, with roughly 94% as singletons. Trimming cost V 6 bases and J 4 bases, with 19 bases left between them. Germline assignment: CDR1 MNHEY and CDR2 SVGAGI. CDR3 length: 15 residues. The V and J genes are TRBV6-5 and TRBJ2-7; D is undetermined. Sequenced material: PBMCs. The clonotype was recovered from a man aged 60 to 75 with colorectal cancer. CDR3 loop: CASSRPGPAAYEQYF. The CDR3 DNA follows: TGTGCCAGCAGCCGCCCGGGCCCGGCAGCTTACGAGCAGTACTTC.